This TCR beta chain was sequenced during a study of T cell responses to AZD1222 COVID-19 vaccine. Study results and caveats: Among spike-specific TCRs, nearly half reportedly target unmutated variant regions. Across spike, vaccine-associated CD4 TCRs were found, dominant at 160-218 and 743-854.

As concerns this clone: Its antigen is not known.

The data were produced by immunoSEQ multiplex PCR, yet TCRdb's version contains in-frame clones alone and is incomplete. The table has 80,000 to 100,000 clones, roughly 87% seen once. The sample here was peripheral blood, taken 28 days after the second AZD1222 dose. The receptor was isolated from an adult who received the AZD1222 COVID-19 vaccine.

In DNA, the CDR3 is TGTGCCAGCAGGGTGGGGGGGGACCTTGAAGCTTTCTTT. Protein product: CASRVGGDLEAFF. The chain carries TRBV2 and TRBJ1-1; maybe TRBD1 (5 bases). CDR3 size: 13 residues. Germline CDR1 is SNHLY and CDR2 is FYNNEI. V lost 6 bases and J 7 bases, leaving 15 bases between the germline ends. The variable domain in full, completed from reference TRBV2 and TRBJ1-1, reads EPEVTQTPSHQVTQMGQEVILRCVPISNHLYFYWYRQILGQKVEFLVSFYNNEISEKSEIFDDQFSVERPDGSNFTLKIRSTKLEDSAMYFCASRVGGDLEAFFGQGTRLTVV.